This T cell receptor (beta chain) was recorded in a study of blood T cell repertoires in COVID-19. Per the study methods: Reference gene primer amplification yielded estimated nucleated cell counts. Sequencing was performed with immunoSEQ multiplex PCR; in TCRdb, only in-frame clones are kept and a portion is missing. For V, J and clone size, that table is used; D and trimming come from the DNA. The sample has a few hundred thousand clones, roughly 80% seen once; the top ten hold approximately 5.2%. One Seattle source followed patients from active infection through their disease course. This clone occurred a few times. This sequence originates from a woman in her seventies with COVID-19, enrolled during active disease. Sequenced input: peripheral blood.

As DNA, the CDR3 is TGTGCCAGCAGCCGAATTTCAGCGGGAGTGGGCACAGATACGCAGTATTTT. It encodes CASSRISAGVGTDTQYF. The chain combines TRBV11-2 with TRBJ2-3; 8 bases map to TRBD2. The CDR3 spans 17 residues. Germline CDR1 reads SGHAT; CDR2 reads FQNNGV. Unmatched junction bases numbered 11, after V lost 5 bases and J lost 1 base.